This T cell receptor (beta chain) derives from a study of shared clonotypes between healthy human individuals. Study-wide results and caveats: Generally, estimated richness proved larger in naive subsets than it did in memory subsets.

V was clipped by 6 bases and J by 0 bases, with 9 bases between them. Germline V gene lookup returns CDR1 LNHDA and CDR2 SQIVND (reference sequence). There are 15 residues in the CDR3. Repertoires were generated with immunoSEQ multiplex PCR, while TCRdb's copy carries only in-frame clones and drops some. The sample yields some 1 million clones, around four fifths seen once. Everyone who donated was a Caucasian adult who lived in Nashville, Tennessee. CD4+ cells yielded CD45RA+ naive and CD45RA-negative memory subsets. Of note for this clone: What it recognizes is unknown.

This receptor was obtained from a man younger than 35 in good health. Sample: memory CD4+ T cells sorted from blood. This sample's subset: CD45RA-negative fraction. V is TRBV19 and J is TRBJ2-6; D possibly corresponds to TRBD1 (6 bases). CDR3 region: CASSTGTSGANVLTF. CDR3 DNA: TGTGCCAGTAGCACAGGGACCTCTGGGGCCAACGTCCTGACTTTC.